This entry lists 8 T cell receptor beta chains sequenced from one sample in a study of CXCR3-negative and CXCR3-positive naive CD8 T cells. The study made its TRB cDNA libraries by 5' RACE, adding UMI labels. No DNA is given; TCRdb re-called the 5' RACE reads and lists each CDR3 protein once. This repertoire comprises over 100,000 distinct CDR3 sequences; its ten largest clones make up approximately 0.36%. Antigens of these TCRs are unknown. Study outcomes and limitations: A higher hydrophobicity marked the TRB CDR3s of CXCR3-positive naive cells versus CXCR3-negative naive cells.

The sequenced sample was naive CXCR3+ CD8+ T cells from blood. Indicated subset: CD45RO-CCR7+CD27+CD95- naive CD8+ T cells expressing CXCR3 (TNR3+). The origin of the receptors is a human donor in good health. Some clones in this sample may be carry-over from other donors' samples.

The J gene is TRBJ2-5, the V gene TRBV4-1; the D call from TCRdb, TRBD1, cannot be confirmed without DNA. The CDR3 sequence is 17 residues long. CDR1 and CDR2 (germline): MGHRA, YSYEKL. The CDR3 is CASSRLFGRREGETQYF.

This chain connects TRBV28 to TRBJ2-3; the TCRdb call, TRBD2, lacks DNA for checking. Germline V gene sequence: CDR1 MDHEN, CDR2 SYDVKM. This CDR3 region has 15 residues. CDR3 loop: CATSLRREEPDTQYF.

V is TRBV6-5 and J is TRBJ2-3; TCRdb lists TRBD2, though no DNA is available to test this call. CDR3 size: 14 residues. The germline CDR1 and CDR2 sequences are MNHEY and SVGAGI. CDR3 residues: CASTMAGGLDTQYF.

The V and J genes are TRBV5-6 and TRBJ2-5. The V gene's germline CDR1 is SGHDT and CDR2 YYEEEE. The CDR3 has 14 residues. Here the CDR3 reads CASSLAGDKETQYF. The whole variable domain, filled in from reference TRBV5-6 and TRBJ2-5, reads DAGVTQSPTHLIKTRGQQVTLRCSPKSGHDTVSWYQQALGQGPQFIFQYYEEEERQRGNFPDRFSGHQFPNYSSELNVNALLLGDSALYLCASSLAGDKETQYFGPGTRLLVL.

The chain carries TRBV4-1 and TRBJ2-1; there is no DNA to check the TCRdb D call of TRBD1. CDR1 is MGHRA, CDR2 YSYEKL, per germline. There are 11 residues in the CDR3. The CDR3 loop is CASSQDGTKFF.

The chain uses TRBV28 and TRBJ1-5; lacking DNA, the TRBD1 call made by TCRdb goes unchecked. The V gene's germline CDR1 is MDHEN and CDR2 SYDVKM. The CDR3 is 16 amino acids. CDR3 sequence: CANHRTASYSNQPQHF.

The chain combines TRBV9 with TRBJ2-3; TCRdb proposes TRBD1, but this gene call is untestable without DNA. This CDR3 comprises 15 residues. The germline V gene encodes CDR1 SGDLS and CDR2 YYNGEE. This chain's CDR3 is CASSPGGLAPDTQYF.

The V and J genes are TRBV6-2 or TRBV6-3 and TRBJ1-5; no DNA is available, so the TRBD1 call from TCRdb remains unchecked. The CDR3 has 18 residues. Looked up from germline, CDR1 is MNHEY and CDR2 is SVGEGT. The CDR3 is CASSSRDSPMRSNQPQHF.